This TCR beta chain was profiled in a study of untreated major depressive disorder. Trimming removed 0 bases from V and 3 bases from J, with 10 bases in between. From germline, CDR1 is SGHTS and CDR2 YDEGEE. This CDR3 has 14 amino acids. Controls lacked current or lifetime mood disorder and scored 5 or less on depressive symptoms. The table came from immunoSEQ multiplex PCR; TCRdb's copy has only in-frame clones and leaves some out. The sample has just over 20,000 clones; 85% to 95% are singletons. The origin of this receptor is a man between 25 and 39 years old in good health. The chain combines TRBV5-8 with TRBJ2-7; tentatively, D is TRBD1 (6 bases). The sample consisted of CD4+ T cells from PBMCs. The CDR3 loop reads CASSLGGGIYEQYF. The CDR3 region has the DNA TGTGCCAGCAGCTTGGGAGGGGGAATCTACGAGCAGTACTTC.